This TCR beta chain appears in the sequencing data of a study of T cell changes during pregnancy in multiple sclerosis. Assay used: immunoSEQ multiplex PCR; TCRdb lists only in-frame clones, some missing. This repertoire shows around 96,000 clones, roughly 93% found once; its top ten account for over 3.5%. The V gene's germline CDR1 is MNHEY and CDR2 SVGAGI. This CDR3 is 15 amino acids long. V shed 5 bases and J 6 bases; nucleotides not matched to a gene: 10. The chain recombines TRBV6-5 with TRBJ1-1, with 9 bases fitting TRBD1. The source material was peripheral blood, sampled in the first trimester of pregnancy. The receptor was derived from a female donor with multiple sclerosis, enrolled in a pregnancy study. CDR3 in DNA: TGTGCCAGCAGTCTAACGACAGGGGGGGAGGCTGAAGCTTTCTTT. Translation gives CASSLTTGGEAEAFF.